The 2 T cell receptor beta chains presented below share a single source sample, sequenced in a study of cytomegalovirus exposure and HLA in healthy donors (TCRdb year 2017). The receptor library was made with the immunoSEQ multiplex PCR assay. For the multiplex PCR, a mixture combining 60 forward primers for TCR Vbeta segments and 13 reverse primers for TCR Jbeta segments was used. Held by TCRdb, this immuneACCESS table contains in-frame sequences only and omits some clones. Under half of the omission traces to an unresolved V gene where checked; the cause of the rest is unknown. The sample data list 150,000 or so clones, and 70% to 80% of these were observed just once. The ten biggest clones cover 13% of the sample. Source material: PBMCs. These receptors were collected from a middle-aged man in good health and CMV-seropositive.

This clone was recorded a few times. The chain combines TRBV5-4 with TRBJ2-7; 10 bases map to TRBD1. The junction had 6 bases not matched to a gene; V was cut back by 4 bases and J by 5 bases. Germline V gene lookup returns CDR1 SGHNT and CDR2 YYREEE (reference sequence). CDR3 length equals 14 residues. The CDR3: CASSRGQGGNEQYF. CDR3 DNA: TGTGCCAGCAGCCGCGGACAGGGGGGCAACGAGCAGTACTTC. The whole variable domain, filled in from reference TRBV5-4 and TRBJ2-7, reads ETGVTQSPTHLIKTRGQQVTLRCSSQSGHNTVSWYQQALGQGPQFIFQYYREEENGRGNFPPRFSGLQFPNYSSELNVNALELDDSALYLCASSRGQGGNEQYFGPGTRLTVT.

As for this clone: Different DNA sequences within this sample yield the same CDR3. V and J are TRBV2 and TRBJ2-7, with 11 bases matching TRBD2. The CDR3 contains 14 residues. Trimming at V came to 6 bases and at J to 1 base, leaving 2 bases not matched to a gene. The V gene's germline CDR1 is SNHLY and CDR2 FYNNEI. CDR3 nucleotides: TGTGCCAGCAGACTAGCGGGAGCTTCCTACGAGCAGTACTTC. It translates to CASRLAGASYEQYF.